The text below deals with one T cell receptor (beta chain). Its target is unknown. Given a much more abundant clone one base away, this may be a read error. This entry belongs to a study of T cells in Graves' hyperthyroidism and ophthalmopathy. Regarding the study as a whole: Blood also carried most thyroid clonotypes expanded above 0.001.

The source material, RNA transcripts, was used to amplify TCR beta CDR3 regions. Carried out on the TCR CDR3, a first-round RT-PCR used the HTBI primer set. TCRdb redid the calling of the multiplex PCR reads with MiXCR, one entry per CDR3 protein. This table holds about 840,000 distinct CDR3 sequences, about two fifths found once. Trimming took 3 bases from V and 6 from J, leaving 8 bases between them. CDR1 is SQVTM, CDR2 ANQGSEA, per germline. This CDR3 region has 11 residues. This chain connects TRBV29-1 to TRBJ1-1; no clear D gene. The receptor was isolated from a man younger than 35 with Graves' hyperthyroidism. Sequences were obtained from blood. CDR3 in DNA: TGCAGCGTTGATGGTGATCCTGAAGCTTTCTTT. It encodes CSVDGDPEAFF.